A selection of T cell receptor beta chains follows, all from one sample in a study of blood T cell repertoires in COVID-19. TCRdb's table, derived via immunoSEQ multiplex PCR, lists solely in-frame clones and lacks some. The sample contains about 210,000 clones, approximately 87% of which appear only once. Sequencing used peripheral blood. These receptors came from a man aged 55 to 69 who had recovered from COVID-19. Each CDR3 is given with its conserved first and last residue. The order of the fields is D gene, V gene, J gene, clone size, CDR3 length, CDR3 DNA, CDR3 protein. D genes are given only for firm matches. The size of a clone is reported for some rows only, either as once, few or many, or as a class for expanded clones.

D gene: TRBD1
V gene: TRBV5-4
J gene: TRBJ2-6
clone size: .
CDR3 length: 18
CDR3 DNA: TGTGCCAGCAGCCTGAATCCCCGACAGGGGGCTGGGGCCAACGTCCTGACTTTC
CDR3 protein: CASSLNPRQGAGANVLTF

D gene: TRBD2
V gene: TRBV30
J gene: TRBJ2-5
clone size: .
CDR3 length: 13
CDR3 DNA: TGTGCCTGGGGACGGGAGGGCCAAGAGACCCAGTACTTC
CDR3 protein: CAWGREGQETQYF

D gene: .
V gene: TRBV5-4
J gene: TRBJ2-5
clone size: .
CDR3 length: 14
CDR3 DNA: TGTGCCAGCAGGGGGGAACTAGCTGGGGAGACCCAGTACTTC
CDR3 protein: CASRGELAGETQYF

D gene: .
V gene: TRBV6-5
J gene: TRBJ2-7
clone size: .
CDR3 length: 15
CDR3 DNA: TGTGCCAGCAGTTTTGGTGGTACAAACTCCTACGAGCAGTACTTC
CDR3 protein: CASSFGGTNSYEQYF

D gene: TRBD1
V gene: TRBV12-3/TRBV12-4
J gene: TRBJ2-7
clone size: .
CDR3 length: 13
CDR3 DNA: TGTGCCAGCAGTTTGGACAGGGGATCCGAGCAGTACTTC
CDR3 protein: CASSLDRGSEQYF

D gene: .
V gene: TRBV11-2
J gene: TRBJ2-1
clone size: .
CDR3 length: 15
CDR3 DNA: TGTGCCAGCACCGGGATTCTGACTAGTGGGTCGGGAAAGTTCTTC
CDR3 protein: CASTGILTSGSGKFF

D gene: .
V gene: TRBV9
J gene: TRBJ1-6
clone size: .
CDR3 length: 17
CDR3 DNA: TGTGCCAGCAGCGTAGTGTTAGGGAGCTCCTATAATTCACCCCTCCACTTT
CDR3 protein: CASSVVLGSSYNSPLHF

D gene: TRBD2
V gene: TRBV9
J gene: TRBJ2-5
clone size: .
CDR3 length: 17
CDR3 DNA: TGTGCCAGCAGCGTTGGACTAGCGGGAGGGGGCCAAGAGACCCAGTACTTC
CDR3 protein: CASSVGLAGGGQETQYF

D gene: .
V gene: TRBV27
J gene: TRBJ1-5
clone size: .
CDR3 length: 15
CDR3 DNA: TGTGCCAGCAGCTACCAAGGGAGGGAGAATCAGCCCCAGCATTTT
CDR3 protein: CASSYQGRENQPQHF

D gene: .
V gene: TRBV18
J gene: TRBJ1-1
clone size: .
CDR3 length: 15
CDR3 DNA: TGTGCCAGCTTTTCCTTCACAGAATTGAACACTGAAGCTTTCTTT
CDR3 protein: CASFSFTELNTEAFF

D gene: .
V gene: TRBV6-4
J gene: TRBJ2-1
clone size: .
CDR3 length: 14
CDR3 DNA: TGTGCCAGCAGCGAGGGTGGAGACTACAATGAGCAGTTCTTC
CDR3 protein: CASSEGGDYNEQFF

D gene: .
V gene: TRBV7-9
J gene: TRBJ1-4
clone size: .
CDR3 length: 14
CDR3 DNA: TGTGCCAGCCGAGCCGATGCAACTAATGAAAAACTGTTTTTT
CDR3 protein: CASRADATNEKLFF

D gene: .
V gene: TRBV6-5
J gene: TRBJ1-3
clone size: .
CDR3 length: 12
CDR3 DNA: TGTGCCAGCACTAACAGTGGAAACACCATATATTTT
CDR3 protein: CASTNSGNTIYF

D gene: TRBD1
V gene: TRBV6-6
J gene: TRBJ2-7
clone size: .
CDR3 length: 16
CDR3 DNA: TGTGCCAGCAGTTACCCTGGGGGACAGCGGACCTACGAGCAGTACTTC
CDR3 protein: CASSYPGGQRTYEQYF

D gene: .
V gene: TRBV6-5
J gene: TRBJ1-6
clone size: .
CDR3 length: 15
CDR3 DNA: TGTGCCAGCACTCGAGAGAGCTCCTATAATTCACCCCTCCACTTT
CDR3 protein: CASTRESSYNSPLHF

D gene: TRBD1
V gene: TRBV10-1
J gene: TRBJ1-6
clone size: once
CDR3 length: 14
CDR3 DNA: TGCGCCAGCAGTACAGGGGGCTCCGGTTCACCCCTCCACTTT
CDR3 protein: CASSTGGSGSPLHF

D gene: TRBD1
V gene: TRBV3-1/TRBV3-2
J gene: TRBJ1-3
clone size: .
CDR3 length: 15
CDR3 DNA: TGTGCCAGCAGCCAAAGTCCAGGGGGAGGAAACACCATATATTTT
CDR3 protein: CASSQSPGGGNTIYF

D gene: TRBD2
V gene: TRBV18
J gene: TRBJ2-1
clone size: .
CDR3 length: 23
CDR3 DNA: TGTGCCAGCTCACCCCCAGATACCATTAGCGGGAGGGCCGATAAATTCTCCTACAATGAGCAGTTCTTC
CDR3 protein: CASSPPDTISGRADKFSYNEQFF

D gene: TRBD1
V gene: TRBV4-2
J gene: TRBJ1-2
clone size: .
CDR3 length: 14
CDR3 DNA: TGTGCCAGCAGCCTCCGCAGGGGGACAAGTGGCTACACCTTC
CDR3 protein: CASSLRRGTSGYTF

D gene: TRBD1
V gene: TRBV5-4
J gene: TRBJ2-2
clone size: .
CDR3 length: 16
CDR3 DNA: TGTGCCAGCACGGGACAGGGGGTGATGAACACCGGGGAGCTGTTTTTT
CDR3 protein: CASTGQGVMNTGELFF

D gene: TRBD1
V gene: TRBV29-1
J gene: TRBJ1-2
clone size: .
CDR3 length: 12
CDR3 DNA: TGCAGCGGCAACCACAGGGGGCTCGGCTACACCTTC
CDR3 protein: CSGNHRGLGYTF

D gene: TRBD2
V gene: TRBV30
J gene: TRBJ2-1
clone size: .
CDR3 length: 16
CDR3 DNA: TGTGCCTGGAGTGACGGGTTAGCGGGAGACGTCAATGAGCAGTTCTTC
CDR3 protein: CAWSDGLAGDVNEQFF

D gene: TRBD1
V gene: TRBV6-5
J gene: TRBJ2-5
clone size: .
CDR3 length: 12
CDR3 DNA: TGTGCCACCAACACAGGGGCAGAGACCCAGTACTTC
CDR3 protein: CATNTGAETQYF